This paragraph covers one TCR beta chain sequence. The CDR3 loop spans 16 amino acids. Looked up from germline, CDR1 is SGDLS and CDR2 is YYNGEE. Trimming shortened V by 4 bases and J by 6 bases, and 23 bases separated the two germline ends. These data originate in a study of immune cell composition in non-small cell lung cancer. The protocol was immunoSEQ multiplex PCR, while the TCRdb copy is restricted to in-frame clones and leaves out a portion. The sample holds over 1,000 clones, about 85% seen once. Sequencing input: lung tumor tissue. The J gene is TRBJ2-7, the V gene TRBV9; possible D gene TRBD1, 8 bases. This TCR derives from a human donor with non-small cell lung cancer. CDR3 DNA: TGTGCCAGCAGCACCCACTCCTCAAACAGGGGGGGCGAGCAGTACTTC. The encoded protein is CASSTHSSNRGGEQYF.